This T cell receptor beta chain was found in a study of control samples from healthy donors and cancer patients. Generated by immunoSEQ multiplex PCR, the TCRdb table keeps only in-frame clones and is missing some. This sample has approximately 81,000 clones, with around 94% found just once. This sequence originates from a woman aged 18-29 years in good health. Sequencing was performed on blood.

This chain's CDR3 is CATSGRTKQETQYF. The CDR3 nucleotides read TGTGCCACCAGTGGACGGACAAAGCAAGAGACCCAGTACTTC. The chain couples TRBV24-1 to TRBJ2-5, with D perhaps TRBD1 (5 bases). Germline V lookup: CDR1 KGHDR, CDR2 SFDVKD. The CDR3 has 14 amino acids. The germline V and J ends were trimmed by 5 bases and 2 bases, with 11 bases remaining between them.